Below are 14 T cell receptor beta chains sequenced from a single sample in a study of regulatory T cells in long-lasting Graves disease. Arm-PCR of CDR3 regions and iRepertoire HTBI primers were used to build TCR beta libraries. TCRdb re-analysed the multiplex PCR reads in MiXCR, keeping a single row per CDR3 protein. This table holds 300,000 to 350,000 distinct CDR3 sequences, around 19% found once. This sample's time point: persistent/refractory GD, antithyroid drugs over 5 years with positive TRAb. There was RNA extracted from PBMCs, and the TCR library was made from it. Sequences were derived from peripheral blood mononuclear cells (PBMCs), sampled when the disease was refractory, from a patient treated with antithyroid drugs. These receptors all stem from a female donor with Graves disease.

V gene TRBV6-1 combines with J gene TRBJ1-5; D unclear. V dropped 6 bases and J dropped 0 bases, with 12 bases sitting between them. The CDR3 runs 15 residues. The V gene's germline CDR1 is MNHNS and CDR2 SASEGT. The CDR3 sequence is CASRTVGYSNQPQHF. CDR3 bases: TGTGCCAGCAGAACGGTGGGGTATAGCAATCAGCCCCAGCATTTT.

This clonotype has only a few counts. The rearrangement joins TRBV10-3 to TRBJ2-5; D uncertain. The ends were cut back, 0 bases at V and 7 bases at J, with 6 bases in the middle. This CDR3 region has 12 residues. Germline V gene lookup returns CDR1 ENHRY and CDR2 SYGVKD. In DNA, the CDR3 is TGTGCCATCAGTGAGTCGATAGGGACCCAGTACTTC. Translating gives CAISESIGTQYF.

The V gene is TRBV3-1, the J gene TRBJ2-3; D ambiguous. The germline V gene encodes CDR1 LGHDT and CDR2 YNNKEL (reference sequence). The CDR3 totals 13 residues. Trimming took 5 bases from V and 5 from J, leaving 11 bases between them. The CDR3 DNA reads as TGTGCCAGCAGCAAAAACCCACAAGATACGCAGTATTTT. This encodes CASSKNPQDTQYF.

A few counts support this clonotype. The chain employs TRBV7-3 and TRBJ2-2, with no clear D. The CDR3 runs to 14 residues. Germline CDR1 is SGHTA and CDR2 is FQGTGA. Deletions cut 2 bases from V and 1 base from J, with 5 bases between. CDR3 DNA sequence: TGTGCCAGCAGCTTACTGCAGAACACCGGGGAGCTGTTTTTT. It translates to CASSLLQNTGELFF. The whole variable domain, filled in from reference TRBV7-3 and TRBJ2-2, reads GAGVSQTPSNKVTEKGKYVELRCDPISGHTALYWYRQSLGQGPEFLIYFQGTGAADDSGLPNDRFFAVRPEGSVSTLKIQRTERGDSAVYLCASSLLQNTGELFFGEGSRLTVL.

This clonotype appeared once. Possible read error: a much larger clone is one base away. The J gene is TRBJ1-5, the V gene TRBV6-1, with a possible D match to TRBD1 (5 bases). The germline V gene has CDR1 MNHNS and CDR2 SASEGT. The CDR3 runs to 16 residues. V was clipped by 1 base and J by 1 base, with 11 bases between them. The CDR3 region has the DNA TGTGCCAGCAGTGAAGGGCCAGGGATGAGCAATCAGCCCCAGCATTTT. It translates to CASSEGPGMSNQPQHF.

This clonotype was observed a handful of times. Here the CDR3 reads CASSPRGQGAAFF. The CDR3 DNA is TGTGCCAGCTCACCACGGGGGCAGGGGGCAGCTTTCTTT. The chain employs TRBV18 and TRBJ1-1; 8 bases agree with TRBD1. Looked up from germline, CDR1 is KGHSH and CDR2 is LQKENI. The CDR3 covers 13 residues. V dropped 1 base and J dropped 10; count of bases not matched to a gene: 5.

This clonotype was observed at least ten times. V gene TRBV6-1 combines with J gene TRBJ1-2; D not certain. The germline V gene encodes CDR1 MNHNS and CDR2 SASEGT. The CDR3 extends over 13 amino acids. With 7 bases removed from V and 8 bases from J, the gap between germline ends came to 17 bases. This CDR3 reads CASNVRALWGYTF. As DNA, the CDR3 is TGTGCCAGCAATGTGCGGGCCCTCTGGGGCTACACCTTC.

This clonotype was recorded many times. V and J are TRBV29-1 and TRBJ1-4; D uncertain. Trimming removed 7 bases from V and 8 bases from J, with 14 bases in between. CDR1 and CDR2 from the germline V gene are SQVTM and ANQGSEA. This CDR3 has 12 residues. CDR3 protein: CSAVWGGEKLFF. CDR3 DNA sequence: TGCAGCGCTGTATGGGGTGGGGAAAAACTGTTTTTT. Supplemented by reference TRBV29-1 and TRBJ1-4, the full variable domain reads SAVISQKPSRDICQRGTSLTIQCQVDSQVTMMFWYRQQPGQSLTLIATANQGSEATYESGFVIDKFPISRPNLTFSTLTVSNMSPEDSSIYLCSAVWGGEKLFFGSGTQLSVL.

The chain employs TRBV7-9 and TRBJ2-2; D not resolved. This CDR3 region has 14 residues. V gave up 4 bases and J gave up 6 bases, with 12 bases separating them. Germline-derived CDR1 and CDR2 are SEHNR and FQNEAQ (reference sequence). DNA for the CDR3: TGTGCCAGCAGCTCCCCGGCTTTGTCCGGGGAGCTGTTTTTT. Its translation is CASSSPALSGELFF. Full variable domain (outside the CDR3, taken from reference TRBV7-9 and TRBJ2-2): DTGVSQNPRHKITKRGQNVTFRCDPISEHNRLYWYRQTLGQGPEFLTYFQNEAQLEKSRLLSDRFSAERPKGSFSTLEIQRTEQGDSAMYLCASSSPALSGELFFGEGSRLTVL.

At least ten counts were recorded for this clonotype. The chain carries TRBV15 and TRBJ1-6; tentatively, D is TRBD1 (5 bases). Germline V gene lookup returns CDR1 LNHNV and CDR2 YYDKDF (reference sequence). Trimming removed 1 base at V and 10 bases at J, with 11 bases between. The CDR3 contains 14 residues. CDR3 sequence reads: CATSRVEGHSPLHF. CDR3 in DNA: TGTGCCACCAGCAGAGTAGAGGGGCACTCACCCCTCCACTTT.

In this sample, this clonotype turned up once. The CDR3 nucleotides are TGCAGTGCTGACGGGTCGGCCGGGACATCTAGGGTCGATGAGCAGTTCTTC. The encoded protein is CSADGSAGTSRVDEQFF. The rearrangement joins TRBV20-1 to TRBJ2-1, with D perhaps TRBD1 (6 bases). The V and J ends lost 5 bases and 8 bases respectively, with 28 bases between them. Germline V CDR1 and CDR2: DFQATT, SNEGSKA (reference sequence). The CDR3 has 17 residues.

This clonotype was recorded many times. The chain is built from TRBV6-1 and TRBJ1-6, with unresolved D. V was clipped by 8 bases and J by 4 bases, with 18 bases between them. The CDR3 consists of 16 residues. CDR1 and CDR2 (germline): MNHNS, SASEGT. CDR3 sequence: CASSASVDFYNSPLHF. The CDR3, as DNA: TGTGCCAGCTCTGCCTCGGTGGACTTTTATAATTCACCCCTCCACTTT.

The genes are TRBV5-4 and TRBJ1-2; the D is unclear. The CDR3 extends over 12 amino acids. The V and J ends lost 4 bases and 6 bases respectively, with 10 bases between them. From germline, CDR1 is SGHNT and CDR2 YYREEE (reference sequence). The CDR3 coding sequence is TGTGCCAGCAGCCGGCAGAAGGATGGCTACACCTTC. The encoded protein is CASSRQKDGYTF.

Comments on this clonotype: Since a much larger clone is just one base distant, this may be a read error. The CDR3 DNA reads TGTGCCTGGAGTGTGGCGGGTTACGAGCAGTACTTC. Translated: CAWSVAGYEQYF. This chain uses TRBV30 with TRBJ2-7; the D gene is possibly TRBD2 (5 bases). CDR3 length: 12 residues. CDR1 GTSNPN and CDR2 SVGIG come from the germline V gene (reference sequence). Trimming left V 0 bases short and J 4 bases short, with 7 bases between.